This T cell receptor (beta chain) appears in the sequencing data of a study of human T cells and chemical hapten exposure. Study context: Among samples, TCR yields varied mainly because of small differences in pooled library volume.

Of note for this clonotype: Its matching antigen is unknown.

Regarding time point: patch test 1, 2 weeks after DPC sensitization. Stated treatment: therapeutic diphenylcyclopropenone sensitization with weekly scalp DPC. The donor pool consisted of alopecia patients aged 18 to 70 years, considered suitable for DPC. Authors' processing steps: Sequenced samples showed a median of approximately 100,000 TCRs each, with counts running from around 25,000 to 690,000. TCRdb independently ran MiXCR on the RACE reads; one entry per CDR3 protein. The V and J calls come from TCRdb's annotation, not from the publication. The sample lists some 200,000 distinct CDR3 sequences, approximately 20% occurring once. Findings and limits, study-wide: No change in TCRs above 1 in 1000 frequency was produced by DPC sensitization.

Trimming cost V 0 bases and J 5 bases, with 11 bases left between them. Germline CDR1 reads SGHTA; CDR2 reads FQGNSA. The length of the CDR3 is 15 residues. The receptor was isolated from a woman aged 50 to 65 with alopecia areata. Some clones in this sample may be carry-over from other donors' samples. The rearrangement links TRBV7-2 to TRBJ2-1; possibly TRBD1 for D (5 bases). The specimen was whole blood, collected in connection with sensitization to the hapten diphenylcyclopropenone (DPC). In DNA, the CDR3 is TGTGCCAGCAGCTTAGCAGGGGCGCAGGACAATGAGCAGTTCTTC. Its translation is CASSLAGAQDNEQFF.